This passage covers 23 T cell receptor beta chains from one sample sequenced in a study of shared clonotypes between healthy human individuals. Here immunoSEQ multiplex PCR was the method, and the copy in TCRdb shows in-frame clones only, minus some. The data show 470,000 or so clones, over 70% seen once. Sequenced material: PBMCs. All receptors come from a middle-aged woman in good health. Some clones in this sample may be carry-over from other donors' samples.

V usage is TRBV19 and J usage is TRBJ2-5, with 8 positions matching TRBD2. CDR1 is LNHDA, CDR2 SQIVND, per germline (reference sequence). V lost 1 base and J lost 1; bases outside the gene matches: 2. This CDR3 spans 15 amino acids. The CDR3 sequence: CASSIAGGPQETQYF. CDR3 coding DNA: TGTGCCAGTAGTATAGCGGGAGGGCCCCAAGAGACCCAGTACTTC.

The gene calls are TRBV29-1 and TRBJ2-7; tentatively, D is TRBD2 (6 bases). Trimming cost V 5 bases and J 0 bases, with 11 bases left between them. Germline-derived CDR1 and CDR2 are SQVTM and ANQGSEA. This CDR3 spans 13 amino acids. The CDR3 sequence is CSVIADSSYEQYF. The CDR3 DNA sequence: TGCAGCGTTATAGCGGATAGCTCCTACGAGCAGTACTTC.

A remark on this clone: A read error likely explains this, since a far larger clone differs by one base. The same CDR3 is also encoded by other DNA sequences in this sample. The rearrangement links TRBV30 to TRBJ1-5, with D maybe TRBD1 (5 bases). This CDR3 spans 13 amino acids. Germline V gives CDR1 GTSNPN, CDR2 SVGIG (reference sequence). CDR3 DNA sequence: TGCGCCTGGAGTGTACTTGGGGACCAGCCCCAGCATTTT. As protein: CAWSVLGDQPQHF.

The chain joins TRBV9 to TRBJ2-5, with a tentative D call TRBD2 (7 bases). CDR3 length: 14 amino acids. Trimming took off 7 bases at V and 5 bases at J, with 18 bases between the two ends. CDR1 and CDR2 (germline): SGDLS, YYNGEE. The CDR3 reads CASALGGGRETQYF. The CDR3 nucleotides are TGTGCCAGCGCCCTAGGGGGGGGTCGGGAGACCCAGTACTTC.

The sample holds one count of this clone. With only one base between it and a far larger clone, this is likely a read error. The same CDR3 can be traced to other DNA sequences in this sample. The CDR3 sequence is CASSTRFTGDTYGYTF. The CDR3 coding sequence is TGTGCCAGCAGCACACGCTTTACAGGTGACACCTATGGCTACACCTTC. The V gene is TRBV28, the J gene TRBJ1-2; a possible D gene is TRBD1 (5 bases). The V and J ends lost 6 bases and 4 bases respectively, with 21 bases between them. This CDR3 is 16 amino acids long. Germline CDR1 is MDHEN and CDR2 is SYDVKM.

J is TRBJ2-3 and V is TRBV4-1, with D possibly being TRBD1 (6 bases). The CDR3 has 16 amino acids. CDR1 is MGHRA and CDR2 is YSYEKL in the germline V gene. Trimming stripped 4 bases from V and 1 base from J, with 15 bases between. The CDR3 coding sequence is TGCGCCAGCAGCCCCACTTGGGCAGGGGGCACAGATACGCAGTATTTT. This codes for CASSPTWAGGTDTQYF.

The chain has TRBV28 and TRBJ1-1, with a possible D match to TRBD1 (6 bases). The CDR3 consists of 16 residues. V was trimmed by 6 bases and J by 2 bases, leaving 19 bases between them. CDR1 MDHEN and CDR2 SYDVKM come from the germline V gene. The CDR3 bases are TGTGCCAGCAGCCTCAAATTCACAGGGCATAACACTGAAGCTTTCTTT. Residues: CASSLKFTGHNTEAFF. Full variable domain (outside the CDR3, taken from reference TRBV28 and TRBJ1-1): DVKVTQSSRYLVKRTGEKVFLECVQDMDHENMFWYRQDPGLGLRLIYFSYDVKMKEKGDIPEGYSVSREKKERFSLILESASTNQTSMYLCASSLKFTGHNTEAFFGQGTRLTVV.

About this clone: A much larger clone lies one base from this, so it may be a read error. This chain joins TRBV7-2 and TRBJ2-2; D may be TRBD2 (5 bases). The germline V gene encodes CDR1 SGHTA and CDR2 FQGNSA. The CDR3 length is 13 residues. CDR3 region: CASSFKRSGEPFF. CDR3 sequence (DNA): TGTGCCAGCAGCTTTAAAAGGTCCGGGGAGCCGTTTTTT.

This clone was observed once. One base separates it from a far larger clone, so it is likely a read error. The same CDR3 arises from other DNA sequences in this sample as well. The chain carries TRBV11-2 and TRBJ1-2; a weak D match, TRBD1 (5 bases). CDR1 and CDR2 from the germline V gene are SGHAT and FQNNGV. V lost 5 bases, J lost 4 bases, and 17 bases lay in between. CDR3 size: 15 residues. CDR3 nucleotides: TGTGCCAGCAGCCTAGTTGCAGGGAGTGGCTATGGCTACACCTTC. As protein: CASSLVAGSGYGYTF.

J is TRBJ2-3 and V is TRBV5-1; no definite D call. In germline, CDR1 is SGHRS, CDR2 YFSETQ. There are 15 residues in the CDR3. V lost 0 bases to trimming and J lost 0 bases, with 8 bases between them. The CDR3 nucleotides are TGCGCCAGCAGCTTGGAGGCCTCTAGCACAGATACGCAGTATTTT. Encoded protein: CASSLEASSTDTQYF. The full variable domain, its missing parts supplied by reference TRBV5-1 and TRBJ2-3, is KAGVTQTPRYLIKTRGQQVTLSCSPISGHRSVSWYQQTPGQGLQFLFEYFSETQRNKGNFPGRFSGRQFSNSRSEMNVSTLELGDSALYLCASSLEASSTDTQYFGPGTRLTVL.

The chain links TRBV5-2 to TRBJ2-7; the table's D call, TRBD2, was not checked against the DNA. TRBV5-2 is labeled a pseudogene. The CDR3 length is 14 residues. The CDR3 region has the DNA TGTGCCAGCAGCTTGTTCGGGAGTCCCCACGAGCAGTACTTC. It specifies CASSLFGSPHEQYF.

In DNA, the CDR3 is TGTGCCAGCAGCCCCCCCTGGAACACCGGGGAGCTGTTTTTT. Its translation: CASSPPWNTGELFF. This chain connects TRBV7-2 to TRBJ2-2; D is unclear. CDR3 size: 14 residues. V was trimmed by 5 bases and J by 1 base, leaving 8 bases between them. Germline V lookup: CDR1 SGHTA, CDR2 FQGNSA.

A note on this clone: A read error likely explains this, since a far larger clone differs by one base. Other nucleotide sequences in the sample specify the same CDR3. The chain uses TRBV7-9 and TRBJ2-7; D is undetermined. CDR3 length equals 15 residues. Germline values: CDR1 SEHNR, CDR2 FQNEAQ (reference sequence). The germline V and J ends were trimmed by 9 bases and 1 base, with 19 bases remaining between them. The DNA of the CDR3 is TGTGCCAGTAGCCAACTGGCTGGGCTTTCCTACGAGCAGTACTTC. Translating it yields CASSQLAGLSYEQYF.

Concerning this clone itself: Germline and junction disagree at one end, which may indicate a read error. The chain links TRBV30 to TRBJ2-1; possibly TRBD1 for D (5 bases). The CDR3 extends over 14 amino acids. Germline CDR1 and CDR2: GTSNPN and SVGIG (reference sequence). CDR3 loop: CAWSQGVAYNERFF. CDR3 nucleotides: TGTGCCTGGAGTCAGGGTGTTGCCTACAATGAGCGGTTCTTC.

This clone came up once. The chain uses TRBV19 and TRBJ2-7; either TRBD1 or TRBD2 may fit D (5 bases each). Trimming removed 1 base at V and 3 bases at J, with 7 bases between. From germline, CDR1 is LNHDA and CDR2 SQIVND (reference sequence). This CDR3 region has 13 residues. The CDR3 DNA follows: TGTGCCAGTAGTATAGGAGGGGTCTACGAGCAGTACTTC. It encodes CASSIGGVYEQYF.

The gene calls are TRBV7-9 and TRBJ2-1; 10 nucleotides match TRBD2. The germline V gene has CDR1 SEHNR and CDR2 FQNEAQ (reference sequence). This CDR3 has 14 amino acids. V lost 9 bases, J lost 0 bases, and 2 bases stayed unmatched. CDR3 amino acids: CARASGSSYNEQFF. For the CDR3, the DNA is TGTGCCAGGGCTAGCGGGAGCTCCTACAATGAGCAGTTCTTC.

The chain joins TRBV5-1 to TRBJ2-1; the D is unclear. The CDR3 loop spans 14 amino acids. The V gene's germline CDR1 is SGHRS and CDR2 YFSETQ. Trimming removed 0 bases from V and 4 bases from J, with 8 bases in between. CDR3 region: CASSLEAEYNEQFF. The CDR3 coding sequence is TGCGCCAGCAGCTTGGAGGCAGAGTACAATGAGCAGTTCTTC. Variable domain in full (rest from reference TRBV5-1 and TRBJ2-1): KAGVTQTPRYLIKTRGQQVTLSCSPISGHRSVSWYQQTPGQGLQFLFEYFSETQRNKGNFPGRFSGRQFSNSRSEMNVSTLELGDSALYLCASSLEAEYNEQFFGPGTRLTVL.

The chain combines TRBV10-3 with TRBJ2-2, with D unresolved. The V and J ends lost 2 bases and 5 bases respectively, with 6 bases between them. Germline V gene lookup returns CDR1 ENHRY and CDR2 SYGVKD. This CDR3 has 13 residues. The CDR3, as DNA: TGTGCCATCAGTGAGCGAGAGACCGGGGAGCTGTTTTTT. It encodes CAISERETGELFF.

With regard to this clone: This likely came from a read error, as a far larger clone is one base away. The V and J genes are TRBV30 and TRBJ2-3; maybe TRBD2 (5 bases). Germline V gives CDR1 GTSNPN, CDR2 SVGIG (reference sequence). This CDR3 is 17 amino acids long. Deletions cut 3 bases from V and 2 bases from J, with 21 bases between. CDR3 in amino acids: CAWRGSRSLDYTDTQYF. DNA of the CDR3: TGTGCCTGGAGGGGCTCCCGTTCACTAGATTACACAGATACGCAGTATTTT.

This clone was seen just once. The chain links TRBV14 to TRBJ1-4; D not resolved. The CDR3 is 15 residues long. Germline V CDR1 and CDR2: SGHDN, FVKESK. Trimming removed 1 base from V and 3 bases from J, with 9 bases in between. In DNA form, the CDR3 reads TGTGCCAGCAGCCAAGTCAGGCGGGCTAATGAAAAACTGTTTTTT. Encoded protein: CASSQVRRANEKLFF.

V and J are TRBV21-1 and TRBJ1-4; TRBD1 reflects the table's D call only, with no check against the DNA. TRBV21-1 has pseudogene status. The CDR3 is 15 residues long. The CDR3 region is CASSKEAGVNEKLFF. Here the CDR3 DNA reads TGTGCCAGCAGCAAAGAGGCAGGGGTTAATGAAAAACTGTTTTTT.

The rearrangement uses TRBV7-9 and TRBJ2-7; tentative D call: TRBD2 (6 bases). Germline V CDR1 and CDR2: SEHNR, FQNEAQ (reference sequence). With 7 bases removed from V and 5 bases from J, the gap between germline ends came to 21 bases. CDR3 length: 15 residues. This CDR3 reads CASIPSPGEEDEQYF. As DNA, the CDR3 is TGTGCCAGCATCCCCTCCCCCGGGGAGGAAGACGAGCAGTACTTC.

Only a few counts were recorded for this clone. The same CDR3 can be traced to other DNA sequences in this sample. The V gene is TRBV6-4, the J gene TRBJ2-3; possible D gene TRBD1, 5 bases. This CDR3 has 14 amino acids. The germline V gene encodes CDR1 MRHNA and CDR2 SNTAGT. With 4 bases removed from V and 1 base from J, the gap between germline ends came to 9 bases. This CDR3 reads CASSVQGGTDTQYF. CDR3 nucleotide sequence: TGTGCCAGCAGTGTTCAGGGTGGCACAGATACGCAGTATTTT.